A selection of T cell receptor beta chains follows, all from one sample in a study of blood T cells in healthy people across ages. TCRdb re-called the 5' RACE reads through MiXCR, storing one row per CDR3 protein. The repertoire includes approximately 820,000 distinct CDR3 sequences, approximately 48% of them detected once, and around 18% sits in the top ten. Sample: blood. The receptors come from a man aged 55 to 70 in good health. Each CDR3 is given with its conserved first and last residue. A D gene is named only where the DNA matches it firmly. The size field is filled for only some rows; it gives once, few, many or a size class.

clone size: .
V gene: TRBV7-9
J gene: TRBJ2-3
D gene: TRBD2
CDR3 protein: CASSPGLAASTDTQYF

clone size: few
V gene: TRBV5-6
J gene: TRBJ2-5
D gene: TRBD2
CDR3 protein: CASSPAGTSQETQYF

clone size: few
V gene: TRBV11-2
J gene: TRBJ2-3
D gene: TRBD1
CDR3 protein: CASSLRDRSWGTDTQYF

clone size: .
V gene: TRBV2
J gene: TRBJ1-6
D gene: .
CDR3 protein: CASSEDHTGNSPLHF

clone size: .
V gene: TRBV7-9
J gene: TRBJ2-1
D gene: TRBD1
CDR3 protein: CASSLGGTGRRYNEQFF

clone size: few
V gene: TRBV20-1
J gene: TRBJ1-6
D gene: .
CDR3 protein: CSAGDGGSNSPLHF

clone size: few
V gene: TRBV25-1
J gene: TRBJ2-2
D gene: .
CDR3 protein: CASGRAASGELFF

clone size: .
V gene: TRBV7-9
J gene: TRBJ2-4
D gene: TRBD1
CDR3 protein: CASSLVTGFSKNIQYF

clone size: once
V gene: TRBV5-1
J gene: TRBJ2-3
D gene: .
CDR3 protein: CASSLGRIDTQYF

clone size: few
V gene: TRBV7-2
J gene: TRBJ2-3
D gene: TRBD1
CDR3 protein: CASRPGRNRDSEADTQYF

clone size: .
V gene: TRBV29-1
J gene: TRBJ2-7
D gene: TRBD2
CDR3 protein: CSVRGGESYEQYF

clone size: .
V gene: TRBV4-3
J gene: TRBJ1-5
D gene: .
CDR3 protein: CASSQDVGQPQHF

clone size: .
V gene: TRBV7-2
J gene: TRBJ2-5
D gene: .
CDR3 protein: CAGSLAGPGEQYF

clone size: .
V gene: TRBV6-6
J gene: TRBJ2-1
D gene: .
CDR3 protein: CASSYSDGFNEQFF

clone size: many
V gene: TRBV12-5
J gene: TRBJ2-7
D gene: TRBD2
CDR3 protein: CASGLVLFAGLAGPHSYEQYF

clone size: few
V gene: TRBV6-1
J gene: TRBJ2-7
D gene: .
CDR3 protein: CASSVSGSGSYEQYF

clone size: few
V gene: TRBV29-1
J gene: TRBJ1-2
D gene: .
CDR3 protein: CSVNQEPMDYGYTF

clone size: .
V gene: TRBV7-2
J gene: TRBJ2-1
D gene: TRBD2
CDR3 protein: CASSLVTSGGAYEQFF

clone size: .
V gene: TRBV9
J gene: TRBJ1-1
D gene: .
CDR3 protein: CASSVAALSNTEAFF

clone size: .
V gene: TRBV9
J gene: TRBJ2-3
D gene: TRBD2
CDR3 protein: CASTVTSGGTDTQYF

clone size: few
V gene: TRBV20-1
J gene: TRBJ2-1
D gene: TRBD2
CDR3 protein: CSAREGLAGAYNEQFF

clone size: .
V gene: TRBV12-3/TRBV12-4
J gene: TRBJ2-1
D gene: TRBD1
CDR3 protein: CASSWGQGAHSYNEQFF

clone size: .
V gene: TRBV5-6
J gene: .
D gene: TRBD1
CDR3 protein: CASSLADRGLYEQYF

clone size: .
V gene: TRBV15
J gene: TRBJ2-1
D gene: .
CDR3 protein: CATVPRTVSYNEQFF

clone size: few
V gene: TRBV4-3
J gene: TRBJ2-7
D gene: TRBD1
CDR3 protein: CASSHGPRDRVGEQYF

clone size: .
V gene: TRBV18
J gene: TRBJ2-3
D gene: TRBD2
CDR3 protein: CASSQVSGGAQDTQYF

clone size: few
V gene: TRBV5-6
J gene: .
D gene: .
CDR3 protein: CASSPIQQVHEQYF

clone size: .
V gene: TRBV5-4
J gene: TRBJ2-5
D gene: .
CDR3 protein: CASSYGGGTQYF

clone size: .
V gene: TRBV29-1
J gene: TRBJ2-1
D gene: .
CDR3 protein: CSVKRAGETQFF

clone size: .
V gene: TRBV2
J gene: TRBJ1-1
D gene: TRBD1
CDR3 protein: CASSGFLVGQGEAFF

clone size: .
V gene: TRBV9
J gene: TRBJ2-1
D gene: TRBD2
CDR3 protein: CASSVVASGGIRNEQFF

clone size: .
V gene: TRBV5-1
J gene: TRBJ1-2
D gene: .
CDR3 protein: CASSSGSQSYTF

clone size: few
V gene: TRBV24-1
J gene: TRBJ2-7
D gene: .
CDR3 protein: CATSPGQISHEQYF

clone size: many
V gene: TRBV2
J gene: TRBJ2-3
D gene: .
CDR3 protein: CASTGDFTDTQYF

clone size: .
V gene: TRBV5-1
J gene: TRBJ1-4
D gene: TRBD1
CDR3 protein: CASSFGQGFLEKLFF

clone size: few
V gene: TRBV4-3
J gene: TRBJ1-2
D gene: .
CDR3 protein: CASSQDQQVVNYGYTF

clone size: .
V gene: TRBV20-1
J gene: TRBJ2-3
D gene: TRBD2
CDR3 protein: CSAKTSGGTNTQYF

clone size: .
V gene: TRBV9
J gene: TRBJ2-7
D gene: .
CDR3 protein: CASSVNTGAYEQYF

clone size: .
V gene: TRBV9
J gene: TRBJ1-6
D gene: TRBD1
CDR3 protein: CASSVVGTGSSPLHF

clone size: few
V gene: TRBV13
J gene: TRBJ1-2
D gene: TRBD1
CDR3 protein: CASSASGTGDSGYTF

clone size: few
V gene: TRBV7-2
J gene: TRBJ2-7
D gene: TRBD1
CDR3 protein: CASGMGGAGGPYEQYF

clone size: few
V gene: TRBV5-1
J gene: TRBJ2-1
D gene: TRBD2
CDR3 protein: CASSSASGGLWSSYNEQFF

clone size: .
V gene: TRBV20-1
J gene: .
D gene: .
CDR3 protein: CSARDEWSQGTHYEQYF

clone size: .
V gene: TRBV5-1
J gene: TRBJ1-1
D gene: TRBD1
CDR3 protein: CASSLDWTGGYAEAFF

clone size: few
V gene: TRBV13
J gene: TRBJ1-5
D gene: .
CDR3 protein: CASSLLNEGQPQHF

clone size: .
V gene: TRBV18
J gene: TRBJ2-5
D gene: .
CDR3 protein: CASSPAYQETQYF

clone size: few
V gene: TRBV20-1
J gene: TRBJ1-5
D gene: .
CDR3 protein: CSAPRGGSNQPQHF

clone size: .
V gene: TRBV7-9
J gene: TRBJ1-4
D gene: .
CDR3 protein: CASSSRDTREKLFF

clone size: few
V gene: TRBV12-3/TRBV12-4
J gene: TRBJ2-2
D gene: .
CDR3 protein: CASSRRETGELFF

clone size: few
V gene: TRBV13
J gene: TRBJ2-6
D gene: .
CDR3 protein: CASSFQRQFSGANVLTF

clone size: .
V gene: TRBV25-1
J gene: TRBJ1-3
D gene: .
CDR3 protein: CASSGPRGNTIYF